One sample yielded the 22 T cell receptor beta chains listed below, sequenced in a study of blood T cells in healthy people across ages (dated by TCRdb to between 2015 and 2016). Library creation used 5' RACE. The sample was run on an Illumina HiSeq 2500. A second PCR of 7 to 11 cycles was performed with a sample-barcoded 5' primer and a J-beta primer mix. Using fastp trimming at Q25 and MiXCR clonotype assembly, TCRdb reanalyzed the public sequencing data and kept in-frame beta chains. CDR3 protein duplicates are merged, each entry listing the most common genes and DNA. This sample has 890,000 or so distinct CDR3 sequences in its table, and approximately 65% of those were observed once. Around a quarter of the sample is in the top ten clones. Input material: blood. These receptors all come from a man aged 30 to 39 in good health.

The V gene is TRBV6-2 or TRBV6-3, the J gene TRBJ2-1; 9 bases match TRBD2. The germline CDR1 and CDR2 sequences are MNHEY and SVGEGT. This CDR3 has 16 amino acids. The trim removed 2 bases at V and 5 bases at J, leaving 7 bases unmatched. The CDR3 DNA reads TGTGCCAGCAGTTACACACTAGCGGGTAAAAACAATGAGCAGTTCTTC. Its protein is CASSYTLAGKNNEQFF.

This CDR3 reads CASSPSTGTNEKLFF. The CDR3 coding sequence is TGTGCCAGCAGTCCCAGCACAGGGACTAATGAAAAACTGTTTTTT. This chain connects TRBV25-1 to TRBJ1-4; possibly TRBD1 for D (6 bases). The V gene lost 5 bases and the J gene lost 2 bases, with 12 bases spanning the gap. Germline CDR1 and CDR2: MGHDK and SYGVNS. This CDR3 contains 15 residues. The full variable domain, with the rest looked up from reference TRBV25-1 and TRBJ1-4, is EADIYQTPRYLVIGTGKKITLECSQTMGHDKMYWYQQDPGMELHLIHYSYGVNSTEKGDLSSESTVSRIRTEHFPLTLESARPSHTSQYLCASSPSTGTNEKLFFGSGTQLSVL.

This clonotype has a single count. The rearrangement joins TRBV29-1 to TRBJ1-5, with D unresolved. There are 13 residues in the CDR3. Trimming cost V 6 bases and J 3 bases, with 12 bases left between them. CDR1 is SQVTM and CDR2 is ANQGSEA in the germline V gene. The CDR3 sequence: CSVQTSDNQPQHF. For the CDR3, the DNA is TGCAGCGTGCAGACCTCAGACAATCAGCCCCAGCATTTT.

The V gene is TRBV4-3, the J gene TRBJ2-1; D perhaps matches TRBD2 (6 bases). The CDR3 covers 15 residues. CDR1 LGHNA and CDR2 YSLEER come from the germline V gene. The V gene lost 1 base and the J gene lost 7 bases, with 14 bases spanning the gap. This chain's CDR3 is CASSQAREPGNEQFF. CDR3 nucleotides: TGCGCCAGCAGCCAAGCCCGGGAGCCGGGAAATGAGCAGTTCTTC.

The chain recombines TRBV27 with TRBJ1-4, with 8 bases aligning to TRBD1. The V and J ends lost 2 bases and 6 bases, in that order; junction bases with no gene match: 8. CDR1 and CDR2 (germline): MNHEY, SMNVEV (reference sequence). This CDR3 spans 16 amino acids. CDR3 amino acids: CASSLLPHRGDEKLFF. The CDR3 DNA reads TGTGCCAGCAGTTTACTGCCTCACAGGGGGGATGAAAAACTGTTTTTT.

The rearrangement uses TRBV7-2 and TRBJ1-1; D gene unclear. CDR3 length equals 13 residues. Germline values: CDR1 SGHTA, CDR2 FQGNSA. Trimming removed 4 bases at V and 0 bases at J, with 6 bases between. The CDR3 region has the DNA TGTGCCAGCAGCTATTCGGTGAACACTGAAGCTTTCTTT. It is translated as CASSYSVNTEAFF.

The chain joins TRBV6-6 to TRBJ2-4; the D gene is possibly TRBD2 (6 bases). The J call is in doubt because the DNA end fits TRBJ2-7 better. Germline V gives CDR1 MNHNY, CDR2 SVGAGI (reference sequence). The length of the CDR3 is 15 residues. CDR3: CASSYPREVAREQYF. The CDR3 bases are TGTGCCAGCAGTTACCCCAGGGAGGTAGCGCGCGAGCAGTACTTC.

This clonotype was seen more than once but under ten times. The V gene is TRBV29-1, the J gene TRBJ2-5; 7 bases are a match to TRBD1. The DNA end favors TRBJ2-7, so the J call may be wrong. The CDR3 is made up of 12 amino acids. Germline lookup yields CDR1 SQVTM and CDR2 ANQGSEA. The CDR3 spells CSVVQGKGEQYF. As DNA, the CDR3 is TGCAGCGTTGTACAGGGGAAAGGCGAGCAGTACTTC.

A few counts support this clonotype. The chain carries TRBV10-3 and TRBJ1-2; TRBD1 might be the D (5 bases). Germline lookup yields CDR1 ENHRY and CDR2 SYGVKD. This CDR3 region has 14 residues. Trimming removed 2 bases from V and 4 bases from J, with 11 bases in between. The CDR3 sequence is CAISEGGAAYGYTF. The CDR3 DNA is TGTGCCATCAGTGAGGGAGGGGCCGCCTATGGCTACACCTTC.

V usage is TRBV18 and J usage is TRBJ1-2, with 7 bases fitting TRBD1. The J segment lost 1 base and the V segment lost 6 bases, leaving 8 bases of the junction unmatched. The CDR3 spans 15 residues. Germline lookup yields CDR1 KGHSH and CDR2 LQKENI. CDR3 bases: TGTGCCAGCTCGCCTCAGGGGGAATATAACTATGGCTACACCTTC. It codes for CASSPQGEYNYGYTF.

The rearrangement links TRBV2 to TRBJ1-1; no clear D. V was cut by 4 bases and J by 1 base, with 7 bases left in between. CDR1 is SNHLY and CDR2 is FYNNEI in the germline V gene. The CDR3 length is 13 residues. The CDR3 is CASSGPGNTEAFF. CDR3 DNA: TGTGCCAGCAGTGGCCCGGGGAACACTGAAGCTTTCTTT. Together with reference TRBV2 and TRBJ1-1, the CDR3 gives the full variable domain: EPEVTQTPSHQVTQMGQEVILRCVPISNHLYFYWYRQILGQKVEFLVSFYNNEISEKSEIFDDQFSVERPDGSNFTLKIRSTKLEDSAMYFCASSGPGNTEAFFGQGTRLTVV.

This clonotype was counted between two and nine times. The chain recombines TRBV4-2 with TRBJ2-7; 11 bases fit TRBD2. The trim removed 1 base at V and 2 bases at J, leaving 13 bases unmatched. CDR3 size: 19 residues. The germline CDR1 and CDR2 sequences are LGHNA and YNFKEQ. DNA of the CDR3: TGTGCCAGCAGCCAAGTGGGATTAGCGGGGGGGCCTGCGCCCTACGAGCAGTACTTC. Translation gives CASSQVGLAGGPAPYEQYF.

This clonotype showed up just a few times. V is TRBV20-1 and J is TRBJ2-5; maybe TRBD1 (5 bases). Deletions cut 3 bases from V and 2 bases from J, with 16 bases between. The CDR3 totals 15 residues. The germline gives CDR1 DFQATT, CDR2 SNEGSKA (reference sequence). The CDR3 protein is CSASGADRKQETQYF. The CDR3 DNA reads TGCAGTGCTAGTGGGGCAGACCGAAAGCAAGAGACCCAGTACTTC.

The CDR3: CASSFRTGMSDEQYF. The CDR3 DNA reads as TGTGCCAGCAGTTTCCGGACAGGGATGAGTGACGAGCAGTACTTC. The chain is built from TRBV12-3 or TRBV12-4 and TRBJ2-7; 8 bases map to TRBD1. The V gene end was trimmed by 3 bases and the J gene end by 5 bases; junction bases not matched to a gene: 9. The CDR3 is 15 amino acids.

Turning to this clonotype: This may stem from a read error, because a much larger clone lies one nucleotide away. The V call is TRBV12-3 or TRBV12-4, the J call TRBJ1-2; 7 nucleotides line up with TRBD1. Trimming removed 6 bases from V and 2 bases from J; junction bases left unmatched: 3. The CDR3 extends over 13 amino acids. The CDR3 DNA follows: TGTGCCAGCAGGCCACAGGGGAACTATGGCTACACCTTC. Translation gives CASRPQGNYGYTF.

The gene calls are TRBV10-1 and TRBJ2-1; 11 positions agree with TRBD2. Germline lookup yields CDR1 WNHNN and CDR2 SYGVQD (reference sequence). V lost 8 bases to trimming and J lost 7 bases; unmatched junction nucleotides: 13. The CDR3 contains 16 residues. This chain's CDR3 is CASRVFSGRARNEQFF. The CDR3 coding sequence is TGCGCCAGCCGAGTTTTTAGCGGGAGGGCAAGGAATGAGCAGTTCTTC.

This clonotype was counted a few times. The chain has TRBV6-5 and TRBJ2-4; 8 bases align to TRBD1. Germline lookup yields CDR1 MNHEY and CDR2 SVGAGI. This CDR3 has 15 amino acids. The J segment lost 8 bases and the V segment lost 2 bases, leaving 8 bases of the junction unmatched. The DNA of the CDR3 is TGTGCCAGCAGTTACGGTGCCGGACAGGGATACATTCAGTACTTC. Its protein product is CASSYGAGQGYIQYF.

This chain connects TRBV12-3 or TRBV12-4 to TRBJ1-1; D is perhaps TRBD1 (6 bases). The V gene lost 5 bases and the J gene lost 2 bases, with 12 bases spanning the gap. The CDR3 totals 14 residues. The CDR3 DNA follows: TGTGCCAGCAGTCGGACAGCCTCTAACACTGAAGCTTTCTTT. Translated: CASSRTASNTEAFF.

This clonotype was detected only once. V gene TRBV7-8 combines with J gene TRBJ1-5; possible D gene TRBD1, 5 bases. The CDR3 loop spans 14 amino acids. Trimming took off 4 bases at V and 3 bases at J, with 10 bases between the two ends. Germline assignment: CDR1 SGHVS and CDR2 FQNEAQ. The CDR3 sequence: CASSSYRSNQPQHF. The CDR3 DNA reads as TGTGCCAGCAGCTCCTACAGGTCCAATCAGCCCCAGCATTTT.

For the CDR3, the DNA is TGTGCCAGCAGCCAAGATATGACACCGAACTTCTACAACAATGAGCAGTTCTTC. Protein sequence: CASSQDMTPNFYNNEQFF. J is TRBJ2-1 and V is TRBV4-2; D is undetermined. Per germline, CDR1 LGHNA and CDR2 YNFKEQ. The CDR3 is made up of 18 amino acids. V was cut by 0 bases and J by 5 bases, with 20 bases left in between.

This clonotype has only a few counts. CDR3 loop: CAWDGGHKLNGYTF. The CDR3 bases are TGTGCCTGGGATGGGGGGCACAAACTAAATGGCTACACCTTC. The chain links TRBV30 to TRBJ1-2, with D perhaps TRBD1 (6 bases). V lost 5 bases and J lost 6, with 19 bases in between. In germline, CDR1 is GTSNPN, CDR2 SVGIG (reference sequence). The CDR3 length is 14 residues.

This clonotype was seen a handful of times. The chain carries TRBV7-3 and TRBJ1-2, with 11 bases matching TRBD1. The CDR3 extends over 16 amino acids. After removal of 6 bases from V and 6 bases from J, the junction contained 12 bases not matched to a gene. Germline V gene sequence: CDR1 SGHTA, CDR2 FQGTGA. This CDR3 reads CASSSGGQGVTDGYTF. CDR3 nucleotide sequence: TGTGCCAGCAGTTCAGGGGGACAGGGGGTGACGGATGGCTACACCTTC. Together with reference TRBV7-3 and TRBJ1-2, the CDR3 gives the full variable domain: GAGVSQTPSNKVTEKGKYVELRCDPISGHTALYWYRQSLGQGPEFLIYFQGTGAADDSGLPNDRFFAVRPEGSVSTLKIQRTERGDSAVYLCASSSGGQGVTDGYTFGSGTRLTVV.